This is a list of T cell receptor beta chains from one sample in a study of cytomegalovirus exposure and HLA in healthy donors. TCRdb keeps only in-frame clones here, not all; method: immunoSEQ multiplex PCR. The sample has roughly 120,000 clones, under 80% seen once; the top ten hold over 25%. Sequencing was carried out using PBMCs. The receptors were sampled from a man in his sixties in good health and CMV-seropositive. CDR3s include the opening cysteine and the closing phenylalanine or tryptophan. Each record gives: V gene, J gene, clone size, D gene, CDR3 DNA, CDR3 protein. The D gene is left open where the match is weak. Clone size appears in some rows only: once, few, many, or a class for an expanded clone.

v_call: TRBV10-1; j_call: TRBJ1-1; clone_size: once; d_call: .; cdr3_nt: TGCGCCAGCAGTACAGGGAGCGCTGAAGCTTTCTTT; cdr3_aa: CASSTGSAEAFF
v_call: TRBV27; j_call: TRBJ2-5; clone_size: few; d_call: .; cdr3_nt: TGTGCCAGCAGTTTTCGCGGGACAGAGACCCAGTACTTC; cdr3_aa: CASSFRGTETQYF
v_call: TRBV12-5; j_call: TRBJ2-5; clone_size: .; d_call: TRBD1; cdr3_nt: TGTGCTAGTGGTACCGGGACAGGGGCCCCCGAGGAGACCCAGTACTTC; cdr3_aa: CASGTGTGAPEETQYF
v_call: TRBV12-2; j_call: TRBJ2-7; clone_size: few; d_call: .; cdr3_nt: TGTGCAAGTCGCTCTTGGACTAGCGGGAGGTGCGAGCAGTACTTC; cdr3_aa: CASRSWTSGRCEQYF
v_call: TRBV5-5; j_call: TRBJ1-3; clone_size: .; d_call: .; cdr3_nt: TGTGCCAGCAGCGACAGTTCTGGAAACACCATATATTTT; cdr3_aa: CASSDSSGNTIYF
v_call: TRBV9; j_call: TRBJ1-4; clone_size: .; d_call: TRBD1; cdr3_nt: TGTGCCAGCAGCTTACAGGGGGGATCTAATGAAAAACTGTTTTTT; cdr3_aa: CASSLQGGSNEKLFF
v_call: TRBV2; j_call: TRBJ2-1; clone_size: .; d_call: TRBD2; cdr3_nt: TGTGCCAGCAGTGAATCTGCGGGGGGTTACAATGAGCAGTTCTTC; cdr3_aa: CASSESAGGYNEQFF
v_call: TRBV5-5; j_call: TRBJ2-1; clone_size: few; d_call: TRBD2; cdr3_nt: TGTGCCAGCAGCCACCGAACTAGCGGAGGGGTTAGCTCCTACAATGAGCAGTTCTTC; cdr3_aa: CASSHRTSGGVSSYNEQFF
v_call: TRBV7-8; j_call: TRBJ2-7; clone_size: .; d_call: TRBD2; cdr3_nt: TGTGCCAGCAGCCCAAGAGGCGGGAGCCTCGACGAGCAGTACTTC; cdr3_aa: CASSPRGGSLDEQYF
v_call: TRBV5-1; j_call: TRBJ1-2; clone_size: .; d_call: .; cdr3_nt: TGCGCCAGCAGCTTAGGGACAACCAACTATGGCTACACCTTC; cdr3_aa: CASSLGTTNYGYTF
v_call: TRBV15; j_call: TRBJ2-4; clone_size: .; d_call: .; cdr3_nt: TGTGCCACCAGCAGAGATCTCGGAGACTCCAAGTACTTC; cdr3_aa: CATSRDLGDSKYF
v_call: TRBV5-1; j_call: TRBJ1-3; clone_size: .; d_call: TRBD1; cdr3_nt: TGCGCCAGCAGCTCAGACAGGGGGTTCGGAAACACCATATATTTT; cdr3_aa: CASSSDRGFGNTIYF
v_call: TRBV18; j_call: TRBJ2-1; clone_size: .; d_call: .; cdr3_nt: TGTGCCAGCTCAGTTCTCGGGTCGAGCTACAATGAGCAGTTCTTC; cdr3_aa: CASSVLGSSYNEQFF
v_call: TRBV6-5; j_call: TRBJ1-1; clone_size: .; d_call: .; cdr3_nt: TGTGCCAGCAGTTACACACCGGGACACTATAACACTGAAGCTTTCTTT; cdr3_aa: CASSYTPGHYNTEAFF
v_call: TRBV2; j_call: TRBJ2-2; clone_size: .; d_call: .; cdr3_nt: TGTGCCAGCAGTGGGGGGGTCGCTTTAACCACCGGGGAGCTGTTTTTT; cdr3_aa: CASSGGVALTTGELFF
v_call: TRBV4-1; j_call: TRBJ1-5; clone_size: .; d_call: .; cdr3_nt: TGCGCCAGCAGCCAAGGCGCGGGGGCGGGTCAGCCCCAGCATTTT; cdr3_aa: CASSQGAGAGQPQHF
v_call: TRBV13; j_call: TRBJ1-2; clone_size: .; d_call: .; cdr3_nt: TGTGCCAGCAGCTCGTGGACAGCCAACTATGGCTACACCTTC; cdr3_aa: CASSSWTANYGYTF
v_call: TRBV19; j_call: TRBJ2-2; clone_size: once; d_call: TRBD1; cdr3_nt: TGTGCCAGTAGCGCCGGACAGGAGCGACTAAACACCGGGGAGCTGTTTTTT; cdr3_aa: CASSAGQERLNTGELFF
v_call: TRBV19; j_call: TRBJ2-1; clone_size: .; d_call: .; cdr3_nt: TGTGCCAGTAGTTTTGAGGGAAGCTCCTACAATGAGCAGTTCTTC; cdr3_aa: CASSFEGSSYNEQFF
v_call: TRBV6-1; j_call: TRBJ1-1; clone_size: .; d_call: TRBD1; cdr3_nt: TGTGCCAGCAGTGATCAGGGGACAGGGCGGGCTGAAGCTTTCTTT; cdr3_aa: CASSDQGTGRAEAFF
v_call: TRBV7-8; j_call: TRBJ2-7; clone_size: .; d_call: .; cdr3_nt: TGTGCCAGCAGCTTAGTTAGGGGCTCCTACGAGCAGTACTTC; cdr3_aa: CASSLVRGSYEQYF
v_call: TRBV13; j_call: TRBJ1-1; clone_size: .; d_call: .; cdr3_nt: TGTGCCAGCAGCGTGGGCCACTTTGAAGCTTTCTTT; cdr3_aa: CASSVGHFEAFF
v_call: TRBV6-5; j_call: TRBJ2-7; clone_size: .; d_call: .; cdr3_nt: TGTGCCAGCAGGAGTCCCTCCTACGAGCAGTACTTC; cdr3_aa: CASRSPSYEQYF
v_call: TRBV11-3; j_call: TRBJ2-1; clone_size: .; d_call: TRBD2; cdr3_nt: TGTGCCAGCAGCTTAGACTCTACCCCTCGGCGGGAGCTTTCCCGGCAGTTCTTC; cdr3_aa: CASSLDSTPRRELSRQFF
v_call: TRBV7-9; j_call: TRBJ1-4; clone_size: .; d_call: .; cdr3_nt: TGTGCCAGCAGCTTAGCGGGCATAAGAAGACTGTTTTTT; cdr3_aa: CASSLAGIRRLFF
v_call: TRBV28; j_call: TRBJ2-7; clone_size: once; d_call: TRBD2; cdr3_nt: TGTGCCAGCAGTTCCCGCGGGACTAGCGGGGACTACGAGCAGTACTTC; cdr3_aa: CASSSRGTSGDYEQYF
v_call: TRBV7-3; j_call: TRBJ2-1; clone_size: .; d_call: .; cdr3_nt: TGTGCCAGCAGCTTAATAGGTAGCGGACCCAACGATGAGCAGTTCTTC; cdr3_aa: CASSLIGSGPNDEQFF
v_call: TRBV18; j_call: TRBJ2-1; clone_size: .; d_call: .; cdr3_nt: TGTGCCAGCTCACCAATCCGGGACACTCAATACAATGAGCAGTTCTTC; cdr3_aa: CASSPIRDTQYNEQFF
v_call: TRBV2; j_call: TRBJ1-2; clone_size: .; d_call: TRBD1; cdr3_nt: TGTGCCAGCAGGGCTGGACAGGGGGACTATGGCTACACCTTC; cdr3_aa: CASRAGQGDYGYTF
v_call: TRBV10-3; j_call: TRBJ2-7; clone_size: .; d_call: .; cdr3_nt: TGTGCCATCAGTGATTTGGCGGAAATTACCTACGAGCAGTACTTC; cdr3_aa: CAISDLAEITYEQYF
v_call: TRBV2; j_call: TRBJ1-3; clone_size: .; d_call: .; cdr3_nt: TGTGCCAGCAGTGTCAGACAAACCCAAAAAAACACCATATATTTT; cdr3_aa: CASSVRQTQKNTIYF
v_call: TRBV5-4; j_call: TRBJ1-1; clone_size: .; d_call: TRBD1; cdr3_nt: TGTGCCAGCATCCGGGACAGGGTCGGCACTGAAGCCTTCTTT; cdr3_aa: CASIRDRVGTEAFF
v_call: TRBV6-5; j_call: TRBJ2-7; clone_size: .; d_call: TRBD1; cdr3_nt: TGTGCCAGCACCGAGGACAGGGGGACCGTCTACGAGCAGTACTTC; cdr3_aa: CASTEDRGTVYEQYF
v_call: TRBV5-5; j_call: TRBJ2-5; clone_size: .; d_call: .; cdr3_nt: TGTGCCAGCAGCTTGGCGGGGGGCGCGGCCCAGTACTTC; cdr3_aa: CASSLAGGAAQYF
v_call: TRBV9; j_call: TRBJ1-1; clone_size: .; d_call: TRBD1; cdr3_nt: TGTGCCAGCAGCGGCCAAACCGGGACAGTGAACACTGAAGCTTTCTTT; cdr3_aa: CASSGQTGTVNTEAFF
v_call: TRBV30; j_call: TRBJ1-1; clone_size: .; d_call: .; cdr3_nt: TGTGCCTGGAGTCTTAAACGTGGCTTGAACACTGAAGCTTTCTTT; cdr3_aa: CAWSLKRGLNTEAFF
v_call: TRBV18; j_call: TRBJ2-7; clone_size: once; d_call: TRBD1; cdr3_nt: TGTGCCAGCTCACACCCCGGGACAGGGAAATACCACGAGCAGTACTTC; cdr3_aa: CASSHPGTGKYHEQYF
v_call: TRBV6-1; j_call: TRBJ2-7; clone_size: .; d_call: .; cdr3_nt: TGTGCCAGCAGGGTGGTATCGGGGTTCGAGCAGTACTTC; cdr3_aa: CASRVVSGFEQYF
v_call: TRBV10-1; j_call: TRBJ2-1; clone_size: .; d_call: TRBD2; cdr3_nt: TGCGCCAGCAGTGAGAAACTAGCGGGGGCTTATGAGCAGTTCTTC; cdr3_aa: CASSEKLAGAYEQFF
v_call: TRBV28; j_call: TRBJ2-1; clone_size: .; d_call: .; cdr3_nt: TGTGCCAGCAGTTTGCCAGGCACCGGCTCCTACAATGAGCAGTTCTTC; cdr3_aa: CASSLPGTGSYNEQFF
v_call: TRBV7-3; j_call: TRBJ2-5; clone_size: .; d_call: .; cdr3_nt: TGTGCCAGCAGCCCCGGGGGCGGGAGAGAGACCCAGTACTTC; cdr3_aa: CASSPGGGRETQYF
v_call: TRBV4-1; j_call: TRBJ2-5; clone_size: .; d_call: TRBD1; cdr3_nt: TGCGCCAGCAGCCAAGCCGGACAGGGTGGGGAGGAGACCCAGTACTTC; cdr3_aa: CASSQAGQGGEETQYF